This TCR beta chain originates from a study of cytomegalovirus exposure and HLA in healthy donors. Study as a whole: The same platform was used for the roughly 110 validation repertoires as for the 650 to 700 first-cohort repertoires, as reported in a later analysis. Study observations and caveats: In the approximately 120 validation repertoires, a later analysis found that first-cohort TCR clusters tended to co-occur.

TCRdb's copy holds only in-frame clones and misses some; the assay was immunoSEQ multiplex PCR. This table has about 220,000 clones, 80% to 85% appearing once. Of note for this clone: The antigen remains unidentified.

This sequence originates from a woman in her thirties in good health and CMV-seropositive. Material: PBMCs.

CDR3 bases: TGTGCCAGCAGCCGTAGACACCTCTACGAGCAGTACTTC. The encoded protein is CASSRRHLYEQYF. The V gene is TRBV14, the J gene TRBJ2-7, with no clear D. CDR1 is SGHDN, CDR2 FVKESK, per germline. V lost 4 bases and J lost 3, with 10 bases in between. This CDR3 region has 13 residues.